This section outlines one T cell receptor (beta chain) sequence together with its context. From germline, CDR1 is SGHNT and CDR2 YYREEE (reference sequence). Trimming removed 1 base from V and 1 base from J; junction bases left unmatched: 3. There are 17 residues in the CDR3. The method was immunoSEQ multiplex PCR; TCRdb's version includes in-frame clones alone and lacks a portion of them. The top ten clones hold more than 0.95% of a sample with over 85,000 clones, around four fifths of them seen once. The source of the sample is a study of OX40 agonist ivuxolimab in advanced cancers. This chain connects TRBV5-4 to TRBJ2-1, with 12 nucleotides matching TRBD2. The specimen was CD4+ or CD8+ T cells sorted from blood, collected in a trial of the OX40 agonist ivuxolimab. The sequence came from an adult with an advanced solid tumor such as melanoma, head and neck, liver or kidney cancer. CDR3 loop: CASSLPSGGASYNEQFF. In DNA, the CDR3 is TGTGCCAGCAGCTTGCCTAGCGGGGGGGCATCCTACAATGAGCAGTTCTTC.